The source of this TCR beta chain is a study of OX40 agonist ivuxolimab in advanced cancers. A word on this clone: The antigen is undetermined.

Here immunoSEQ multiplex PCR was the method, and the copy in TCRdb shows in-frame clones only, minus some. The sample yields some 80,000 clones, more than 75% seen once. Overall study findings and caveats: CD8+ T cells showed, on average, more clonal expansion than CD4+ cells.

Material: CD4+ or CD8+ T cells sorted from blood, obtained in a trial of the OX40 agonist ivuxolimab. This TCR came from an adult with an advanced solid tumor such as melanoma, head and neck, liver or kidney cancer.

The CDR3 nucleotides are TGTGCCAGAAGCGTTGGGACAGTATTAGCAACTAATGAAAAACTGTTTTTT. It codes for CARSVGTVLATNEKLFF. This chain joins TRBV5-3 and TRBJ1-4; 7 positions match TRBD1. TRBV5-3 is labeled an ORF, and its function is uncertain. V was pared by 4 bases and J by 0 bases, with 9 bases of the junction left unmatched. CDR3 length equals 17 residues.